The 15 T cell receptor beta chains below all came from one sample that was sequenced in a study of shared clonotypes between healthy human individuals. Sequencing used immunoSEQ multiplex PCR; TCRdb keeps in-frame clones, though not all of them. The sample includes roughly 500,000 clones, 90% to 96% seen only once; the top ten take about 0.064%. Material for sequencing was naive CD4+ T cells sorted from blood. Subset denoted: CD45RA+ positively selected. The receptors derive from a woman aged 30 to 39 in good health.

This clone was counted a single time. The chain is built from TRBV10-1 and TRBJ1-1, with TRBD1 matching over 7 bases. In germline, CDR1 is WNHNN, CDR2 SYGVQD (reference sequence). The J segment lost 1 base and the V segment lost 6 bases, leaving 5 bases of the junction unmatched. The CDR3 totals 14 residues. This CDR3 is CASRAGGENTEAFF. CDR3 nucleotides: TGCGCCAGCAGGGCAGGGGGGGAGAACACTGAAGCTTTCTTT.

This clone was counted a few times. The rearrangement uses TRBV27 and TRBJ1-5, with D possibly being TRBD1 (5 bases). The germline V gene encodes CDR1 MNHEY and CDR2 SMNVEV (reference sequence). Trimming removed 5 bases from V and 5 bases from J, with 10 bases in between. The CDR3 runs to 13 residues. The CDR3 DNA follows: TGTGCCAGCAGTGTGGACACCTATCAGCCCCAGCATTTT. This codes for CASSVDTYQPQHF.

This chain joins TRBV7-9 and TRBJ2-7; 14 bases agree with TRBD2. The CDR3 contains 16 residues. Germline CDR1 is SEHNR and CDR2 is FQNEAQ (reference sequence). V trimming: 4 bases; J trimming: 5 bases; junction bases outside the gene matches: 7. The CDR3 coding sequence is TGTGCCAGCAGCTATCTACCGGGACTAGCGGGAGACGAGCAGTACTTC. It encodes CASSYLPGLAGDEQYF.

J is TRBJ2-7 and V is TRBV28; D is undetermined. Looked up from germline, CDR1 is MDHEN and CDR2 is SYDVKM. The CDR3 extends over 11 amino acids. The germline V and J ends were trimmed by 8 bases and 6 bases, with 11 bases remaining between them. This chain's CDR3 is CASYRPPEQYF. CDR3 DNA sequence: TGTGCCAGCTACAGACCGCCCGAGCAGTACTTC.

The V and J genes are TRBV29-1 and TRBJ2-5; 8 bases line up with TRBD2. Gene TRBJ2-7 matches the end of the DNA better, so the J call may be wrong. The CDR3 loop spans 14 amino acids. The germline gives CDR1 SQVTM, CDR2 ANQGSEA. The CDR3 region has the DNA TGCAGCGTTGAACCCTTAGCGGGACGGTACGAGCAGTACTTC. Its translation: CSVEPLAGRYEQYF.

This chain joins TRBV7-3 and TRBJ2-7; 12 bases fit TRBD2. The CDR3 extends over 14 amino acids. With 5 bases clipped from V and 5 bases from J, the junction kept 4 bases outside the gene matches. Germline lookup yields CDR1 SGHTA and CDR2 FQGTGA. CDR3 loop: CASSPTSGSHEQYF. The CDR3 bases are TGTGCCAGCAGCCCGACTAGCGGGAGCCACGAGCAGTACTTC.

Here the CDR3 reads CASSKQQGLREQYF. CDR3 in DNA: TGTGCCAGCAGCAAGCAACAGGGACTCCGCGAGCAGTACTTC. This chain joins TRBV5-5 and TRBJ2-7, with D perhaps matching TRBD1 or TRBD2 (6 bases each). There are 14 residues in the CDR3. Trimming stripped 4 bases from V and 6 bases from J, with 17 bases between. Germline-derived CDR1 and CDR2 are SGHKS and YYEKEE (reference sequence).

In DNA form, the CDR3 reads TGTGCCAGCAGACTAGCGGGAGTTTTCGAGCAGTACTTC. Translated: CASRLAGVFEQYF. The V and J genes are TRBV11-3 and TRBJ2-7; TRBD2 matches 11 bases. The CDR3 has 13 residues. V was pared by 6 bases and J by 6 bases, with 4 bases of the junction left unmatched. In germline, CDR1 is SGHNT, CDR2 YENEEA.

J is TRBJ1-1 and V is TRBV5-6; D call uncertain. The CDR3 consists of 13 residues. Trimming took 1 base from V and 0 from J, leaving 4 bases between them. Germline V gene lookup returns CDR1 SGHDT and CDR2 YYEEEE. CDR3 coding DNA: TGTGCCAGCAGCTTGTGGGTGAACACTGAAGCTTTCTTT. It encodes CASSLWVNTEAFF. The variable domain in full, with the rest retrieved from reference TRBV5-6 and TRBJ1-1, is DAGVTQSPTHLIKTRGQQVTLRCSPKSGHDTVSWYQQALGQGPQFIFQYYEEEERQRGNFPDRFSGHQFPNYSSELNVNALLLGDSALYLCASSLWVNTEAFFGQGTRLTVV.

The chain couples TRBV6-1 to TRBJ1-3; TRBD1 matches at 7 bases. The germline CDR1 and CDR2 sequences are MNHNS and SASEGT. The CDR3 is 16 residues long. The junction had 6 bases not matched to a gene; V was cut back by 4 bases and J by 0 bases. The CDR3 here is CASSGGQIFSGNTIYF. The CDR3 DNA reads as TGTGCCAGCAGTGGGGGACAGATTTTCTCTGGAAACACCATATATTTT.

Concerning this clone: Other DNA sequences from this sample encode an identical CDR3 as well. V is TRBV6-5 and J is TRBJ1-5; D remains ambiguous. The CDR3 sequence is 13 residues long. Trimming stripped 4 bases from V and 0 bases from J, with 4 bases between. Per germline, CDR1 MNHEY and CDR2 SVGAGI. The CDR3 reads CASSSVSNQPQHF. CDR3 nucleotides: TGTGCCAGCAGTTCCGTTAGCAATCAGCCCCAGCATTTT.

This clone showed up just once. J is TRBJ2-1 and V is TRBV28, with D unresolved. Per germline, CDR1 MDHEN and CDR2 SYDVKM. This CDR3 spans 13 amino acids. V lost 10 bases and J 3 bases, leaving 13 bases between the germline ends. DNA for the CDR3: TGTGCCACCGCCCGGGCCGTCTACAATGAGCAGTTCTTC. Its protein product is CATARAVYNEQFF.

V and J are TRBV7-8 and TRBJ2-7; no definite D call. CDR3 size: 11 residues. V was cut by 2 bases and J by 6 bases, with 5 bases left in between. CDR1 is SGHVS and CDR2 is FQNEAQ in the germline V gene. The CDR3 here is CASSLIVEQYF. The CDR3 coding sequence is TGTGCCAGCAGCTTAATAGTCGAGCAGTACTTC.

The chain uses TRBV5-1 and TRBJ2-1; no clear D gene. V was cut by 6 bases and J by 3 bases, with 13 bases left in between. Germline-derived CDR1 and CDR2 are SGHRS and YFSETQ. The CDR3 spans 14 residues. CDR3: CASNRAGNYNEQFF. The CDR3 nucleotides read TGCGCCAGCAATCGGGCAGGCAACTACAATGAGCAGTTCTTC.

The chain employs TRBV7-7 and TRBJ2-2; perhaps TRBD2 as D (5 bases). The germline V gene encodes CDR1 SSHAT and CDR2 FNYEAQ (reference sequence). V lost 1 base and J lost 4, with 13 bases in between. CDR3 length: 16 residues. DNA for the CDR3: TGTGCCAGCAGCTTAGGCCCGGGGTTCGGCACCGGGGAGCTGTTTTTT. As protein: CASSLGPGFGTGELFF.